This T cell receptor beta chain comes out of a study of control samples from healthy donors and cancer patients. The repertoire was sequenced with immunoSEQ multiplex PCR; TCRdb's copy has only in-frame clones and lacks some. The table includes some 76,000 clones, approximately 91% detected once. The CDR3 runs 14 residues. V was clipped by 7 bases and J by 5 bases, with 12 bases between them. Germline V lookup: CDR1 SGHTA, CDR2 FQGNSA. The chain uses TRBV7-2 and TRBJ1-6; tentative D call: TRBD1 (5 bases). The TCR comes from a woman between 50 and 59 years old with colorectal cancer. Source material: PBMCs. DNA of the CDR3: TGTGCCAGCAACCCGGGACCCAATAATTCACCCCTCCACTTT. Amino acid sequence: CASNPGPNNSPLHF. Using reference TRBV7-2 and TRBJ1-6 for the parts outside the CDR3, the full variable domain is GAGVSQSPSNKVTEKGKDVELRCDPISGHTALYWYRQSLGQGLEFLIYFQGNSAPDKSGLPSDRFSAERTGGSVSTLTIQRTQQEDSAVYLCASNPGPNNSPLHFGNGTRLTVT.